The T cell receptor (beta chain) described here comes from a study of blood T cell repertoires in COVID-19. Study-wide background: Samples of COVID-19 (acute and convalescent) were obtained from the United States, Italy and Spain. PBMCs, B-cell-depleted T cells, or T cells provided the cDNA or gDNA that made up the material.

Per the study methods: From reference gene primer amplification, estimates of nucleated cell counts were derived. TCRdb's copy holds only in-frame clones and misses some; the assay was immunoSEQ multiplex PCR. D and trimming were read from the DNA, whereas the V and J calls and clone size are those reported in that table. Of fewer than 150,000 clones detected, around 88% appear once; the ten largest clones hold 0.88%. V gave up 3 bases and J gave up 9 bases; unmatched junction bases: 11. CDR1 is MDHEN and CDR2 is SYDVKM in the germline V gene. This CDR3 is 15 amino acids long. This receptor was taken from a woman aged 45-65 years with active or convalescent COVID-19. The chain links TRBV28 to TRBJ2-7, with 10 bases lining up with TRBD1. The material sequenced was peripheral blood. The CDR3 sequence is CASSLPPGTGDGQYF. The CDR3 DNA reads TGTGCCAGCAGTTTGCCCCCCGGGACAGGGGACGGGCAGTACTTC.